This passage covers 3 T cell receptor beta chains from one sample sequenced in a study of T-cell memory formation after mild COVID-19. Via MiXCR, TCRdb re-called the 5' RACE reads, giving one row per CDR3 protein. The sample records about 470,000 distinct CDR3 sequences, around 25% being singletons. Sequencing used PBMCs or a T cell subset sorted from them (not recorded which). These receptors were taken from an adult woman who had mild COVID-19 (a few samples of this study predate the infection). Cell type and time point are not known.

This rearrangement joins TRBV7-6 to TRBJ2-5, with D perhaps matching TRBD1 or TRBD2 (5 bases each). Germline V gene data show CDR1 as SGHVS and CDR2 as FNYEAQ. The V gene lost 2 bases and the J gene lost 5 bases, with 9 bases spanning the gap. This CDR3 spans 13 amino acids. The CDR3 DNA is TGTGCCAGCAGCTTAAGATGGGGGGAGACCCAGTACTTC. Translating it yields CASSLRWGETQYF.

This clonotype came up a few times. The genes are TRBV5-6 and TRBJ2-3; 11 positions match TRBD2. Germline loops: CDR1 SGHDT, CDR2 YYEEEE. V lost 0 bases and J lost 3; bases outside the gene matches: 6. This CDR3 spans 17 amino acids. In DNA, the CDR3 is TGTGCCAGCAGCTTGGAACTAGCGGGAGTCGGGACAGATACGCAGTATTTT. It translates to CASSLELAGVGTDTQYF.

The genes are TRBV12-3 or TRBV12-4 and TRBJ2-3; 10 bases fit TRBD2. V shed 6 bases, J shed 4 bases, and the junction held 4 bases outside the gene matches. The CDR3 runs 14 residues. As DNA, the CDR3 is TGTGCCAGCAGAGCTAGCGGGAGATCAGATACGCAGTATTTT. It codes for CASRASGRSDTQYF.